This entry lists 30 T cell receptor beta chains sequenced from one sample in a study of cytomegalovirus exposure and HLA in healthy donors. PCR involved 60 Vbeta and 13 Jbeta primers. Sequenced by immunoSEQ multiplex PCR; TCRdb stores in-frame clones only, minus some. The sample features some 110,000 clones, with more than 3.5% in its top ten. Sequencing was performed on PBMCs. All receptors come from a man aged 25-45 years in good health and CMV-seronegative.

Of note for this clone: The same CDR3 is also encoded by other DNA sequences in this sample. V gene TRBV19 combines with J gene TRBJ2-7, with D perhaps TRBD2 (6 bases). This CDR3 is built from 13 residues. Germline loops: CDR1 LNHDA, CDR2 SQIVND (reference sequence). Trimming removed 4 bases at V and 4 bases at J, with 11 bases between. The CDR3 spells CASSNRGGYEQYF. DNA for the CDR3: TGTGCCAGTAGTAACCGGGGAGGTTACGAGCAGTACTTC.

This rearrangement joins TRBV6-1 to TRBJ2-7; D is possibly TRBD2 (5 bases). CDR1 and CDR2 from the germline V gene are MNHNS and SASEGT. The V and J ends lost 2 bases and 0 bases respectively, with 8 bases between them. The CDR3 contains 14 residues. CDR3 protein: CASSETGYSYEQYF. DNA for the CDR3: TGTGCCAGCAGTGAAACGGGGTACTCCTACGAGCAGTACTTC.

The chain joins TRBV29-1 to TRBJ1-2; 10 bases map to TRBD1. The CDR3 extends over 10 amino acids. CDR1 is SQVTM and CDR2 is ANQGSEA in the germline V gene. Trimming took 6 bases from V and 13 from J; bases not matched to a gene: 5. Here the CDR3 DNA reads TGCAGCGTCGGACAGGGGGTTGGCACCTTC. This encodes CSVGQGVGTF. Variable domain in full (rest from reference TRBV29-1 and TRBJ1-2): SAVISQKPSRDICQRGTSLTIQCQVDSQVTMMFWYRQQPGQSLTLIATANQGSEATYESGFVIDKFPISRPNLTFSTLTVSNMSPEDSSIYLCSVGQGVGTFGSGTRLTVV.

The chain has TRBV6-1 and TRBJ1-5, with D perhaps TRBD1 (6 bases). Germline assignment: CDR1 MNHNS and CDR2 SASEGT. V was trimmed by 5 bases and J by 0 bases, leaving 11 bases between them. This CDR3 contains 15 residues. DNA for the CDR3: TGTGCCAGCAGTCGACAGGTCCTTAGCAATCAGCCCCAGCATTTT. It encodes CASSRQVLSNQPQHF.

The rearrangement uses TRBV6-1 and TRBJ1-1; 8 nucleotides align to TRBD1. The V and J ends lost 11 bases and 7 bases, in that order; junction bases with no gene match: 12. Germline V lookup: CDR1 MNHNS, CDR2 SASEGT. The CDR3 sequence is 13 residues long. The chain's CDR3 is CAGAGTGLYEAFF. DNA for the CDR3: TGTGCCGGGGCGGGGACAGGACTCTATGAAGCTTTCTTT.

The chain carries TRBV14 and TRBJ2-2; maybe TRBD1 (5 bases). V was cut by 0 bases and J by 6 bases, with 11 bases left in between. Germline V gene lookup returns CDR1 SGHDN and CDR2 FVKESK. This CDR3 comprises 15 residues. The CDR3 sequence is CASSQEWKGPGELFF. The CDR3 nucleotides are TGTGCCAGCAGCCAAGAATGGAAGGGGCCCGGGGAGCTGTTTTTT.

The chain is built from TRBV12-5 and TRBJ1-5, with D perhaps TRBD1 (6 bases). Germline loops: CDR1 LGHNT, CDR2 FRNRAP. This CDR3 comprises 16 residues. Trimming shortened V by 1 base and J by 2 bases, and 12 bases separated the two germline ends. The CDR3 loop reads CASGLGPGAGNQPQHF. The DNA of the CDR3 is TGTGCTAGTGGTTTGGGGCCAGGGGCTGGCAATCAGCCCCAGCATTTT.

This rearrangement joins TRBV6-5 to TRBJ1-4; 8 nucleotides line up with TRBD1. The CDR3 contains 14 residues. After removal of 5 bases from V and 4 bases from J, the junction contained 3 bases not matched to a gene. CDR1 MNHEY and CDR2 SVGAGI come from the germline V gene. The CDR3 DNA sequence: TGTGCCAGCAGTATGACAGGGGTTAATGAAAAACTGTTTTTT. Translated, it gives CASSMTGVNEKLFF.

J is TRBJ1-1 and V is TRBV5-4; 7 bases are a match to TRBD1. The CDR3 is 14 residues long. CDR1 is SGHNT and CDR2 is YYREEE in the germline V gene (reference sequence). The trim removed 3 bases at V and 7 bases at J, leaving 9 bases unmatched. This CDR3 reads CASSSTGSGGEAFF. The CDR3 nucleotides read TGTGCCAGCAGCTCGACAGGGTCAGGAGGTGAAGCTTTCTTT.

CDR3 residues: CASRGEGAGGPSEQFF. The CDR3 nucleotides read TGCGCCAGCAGAGGAGAGGGCGCGGGGGGGCCGTCTGAGCAGTTCTTC. The chain joins TRBV5-1 to TRBJ2-1; the match to TRBD2 covers 9 bases. Per germline, CDR1 SGHRS and CDR2 YFSETQ. The CDR3 covers 16 residues. V shed 5 bases, J shed 9 bases, and the junction held 15 bases outside the gene matches.

The V call is TRBV11-3, the J call TRBJ2-2, with unresolved D. The V gene's germline CDR1 is SGHNT and CDR2 YENEEA. With 6 bases removed from V and 3 bases from J, the gap between germline ends came to 5 bases. This CDR3 contains 12 residues. Here the CDR3 reads CASSSYTGELFF. The CDR3 bases are TGTGCCAGCAGTTCGTACACCGGGGAGCTGTTTTTT. Full variable domain (rest looked up from reference TRBV11-3 and TRBJ2-2): EAGVVQSPRYKIIEKKQPVAFWCNPISGHNTLYWYLQNLGQGPELLIRYENEEAVDDSQLPKDRFSAERLKGVDSTLKIQPAELGDSAVYLCASSSYTGELFFGEGSRLTVL.

Regarding this clone: An end of the junction does not agree with germline; a read error may underlie this. This rearrangement joins TRBV6-6 to TRBJ2-4, with 7 nucleotides matching TRBD1. From germline, CDR1 is MNHNY and CDR2 SVGAGI (reference sequence). CDR3 size: 15 residues. The CDR3, as DNA: TGTGCCAGCAGTAACTCCCCGGGACAGAAAAACATTCAGTACTTC. Translation: CASSNSPGQKNIQYF.

V gene TRBV14 combines with J gene TRBJ1-1, with TRBD1 matching over 7 bases. CDR3 length equals 15 residues. CDR1 and CDR2 from the germline V gene are SGHDN and FVKESK. V lost 6 bases and J lost 3; bases outside the gene matches: 10. The DNA of the CDR3 is TGTGCCAGCAGACCCGACAGGGTTAAGGACACTGAAGCTTTCTTT. Protein sequence: CASRPDRVKDTEAFF.

The rearrangement joins TRBV23-1 to TRBJ2-2; TRBD1 matches at 10 bases. TRBV23-1 is designated an ORF whose function remains uncertain. The CDR3 is made up of 18 amino acids. After removal of 4 bases from V and 5 bases from J, the junction contained 13 bases not matched to a gene. The CDR3: CASSLRVLGTGVTGELFF. The DNA for the CDR3 is TGCGCCAGCAGTCTAAGGGTCTTAGGGACAGGGGTTACCGGGGAGCTGTTTTTT.

The rearrangement joins TRBV9 to TRBJ1-1, with D possibly being TRBD1 (5 bases). CDR3 size: 16 residues. Trimming left V 5 bases short and J 1 base short, with 18 bases between. Germline V gene data show CDR1 as SGDLS and CDR2 as YYNGEE. The DNA of the CDR3 is TGTGCCAGCAGTCCAAGTACAGGAATCCGGAACACTGAAGCTTTCTTT. Protein sequence: CASSPSTGIRNTEAFF.

V gene TRBV19 combines with J gene TRBJ1-6; D call uncertain. Trimming left V 9 bases short and J 1 base short, with 7 bases between. The CDR3 contains 13 residues. Germline CDR1 is LNHDA and CDR2 is SQIVND (reference sequence). The CDR3 bases are TGTGCCAGCGGTCAATCCTATAATTCACCCCTCCACTTT. Residues: CASGQSYNSPLHF.

The rearrangement uses TRBV9 and TRBJ1-1; 7 bases match TRBD1. Unmatched junction bases numbered 12, after V lost 3 bases and J lost 1 base. This CDR3 has 17 residues. Germline CDR1 and CDR2: SGDLS and YYNGEE. The DNA for the CDR3 is TGTGCCAGCAGCGACTTGACAGGGATCGGACCGAACACTGAAGCTTTCTTT. Residues: CASSDLTGIGPNTEAFF.

The chain has TRBV2 and TRBJ2-4; TRBD1 matches at 9 bases. CDR3 length equals 14 residues. V lost 8 bases to trimming and J lost 8 bases; unmatched junction nucleotides: 10. From germline, CDR1 is SNHLY and CDR2 FYNNEI. CDR3 nucleotides: TGTGCCAGCCGCCAGGACGGGACAGGGTACATTCAGTACTTC. Residues: CASRQDGTGYIQYF.

The V gene is TRBV19, the J gene TRBJ1-3, with D possibly being TRBD1 (6 bases). The V gene lost 7 bases and the J gene lost 4 bases, with 14 bases spanning the gap. This CDR3 is built from 14 residues. Germline V CDR1 and CDR2: LNHDA, SQIVND (reference sequence). CDR3 in amino acids: CASTRGTYGNTIYF. The CDR3 DNA reads as TGTGCCAGTACCCGAGGGACATACGGAAACACCATATATTTT.

The genes are TRBV5-1 and TRBJ1-1; TRBD1 agrees at 10 bases. The junction had 20 bases not matched to a gene; V was cut back by 2 bases and J by 1 base. Germline V gives CDR1 SGHRS, CDR2 YFSETQ. This CDR3 is built from 21 residues. CDR3 protein: CASSFAGGTGEVRHPNTEAFF. CDR3 bases: TGCGCCAGCAGCTTCGCAGGTGGGACAGGGGAAGTTAGGCATCCGAACACTGAAGCTTTCTTT.

The genes are TRBV5-4 and TRBJ1-3, with a possible D match to TRBD1 (5 bases). The CDR3 extends over 15 amino acids. V dropped 4 bases and J dropped 4 bases, with 15 bases sitting between them. The germline CDR1 and CDR2 sequences are SGHNT and YYREEE (reference sequence). The CDR3 nucleotides are TGTGCCAGCAGCCTGGACACCCTGTCGGGAAACACCATATATTTT. It translates to CASSLDTLSGNTIYF. Complete variable domain (other parts from reference TRBV5-4 and TRBJ1-3): ETGVTQSPTHLIKTRGQQVTLRCSSQSGHNTVSWYQQALGQGPQFIFQYYREEENGRGNFPPRFSGLQFPNYSSELNVNALELDDSALYLCASSLDTLSGNTIYFGEGSWLTVV.

This rearrangement joins TRBV4-3 to TRBJ2-3, with TRBD1 matching over 8 bases. Germline CDR1 reads LGHNA; CDR2 reads YSLEER. The CDR3 has 16 amino acids. V was clipped by 0 bases and J by 7 bases; unmatched bases: 9. The CDR3 DNA sequence: TGCGCCAGCAGCCAAGATAAGACAGGGGCCGGGAATACGCAGTATTTT. Protein: CASSQDKTGAGNTQYF.

The rearrangement joins TRBV21-1 to TRBJ1-2; the table assigns TRBD1, which was not confirmed against the DNA. TRBV21-1 constitutes a pseudogene. CDR3 size: 15 residues. The CDR3 nucleotides are TGTGCCAGCATTTTCACAGGGGGCGGGAAGGATGGCTACACCTTC. This sequence encodes CASIFTGGGKDGYTF.

The rearrangement links TRBV6-5 to TRBJ2-3, with 12 bases fitting TRBD2. CDR1 MNHEY and CDR2 SVGAGI come from the germline V gene. This CDR3 is built from 14 residues. V trimming: 6 bases; J trimming: 3 bases; junction bases outside the gene matches: 1. This CDR3 reads CASSGLAGTDTQYF. In DNA form, the CDR3 reads TGTGCCAGCAGCGGACTAGCGGGGACAGATACGCAGTATTTT.

The chain uses TRBV6-1 and TRBJ2-7; D perhaps matches TRBD1 (6 bases). Trimming took off 8 bases at V and 3 bases at J, with 17 bases between the two ends. Per germline, CDR1 MNHNS and CDR2 SASEGT. The CDR3 covers 14 residues. CDR3 protein: CASGARDKYYEQYF. Written as DNA, the CDR3 is TGTGCCAGCGGGGCCCGGGACAAGTACTACGAGCAGTACTTC.

The V gene is TRBV9, the J gene TRBJ2-5; 14 bases align to TRBD2. The trim removed 0 bases at V and 2 bases at J, leaving 12 bases unmatched. This CDR3 is built from 20 residues. Germline lookup yields CDR1 SGDLS and CDR2 YYNGEE. In DNA form, the CDR3 reads TGTGCCAGCAGCGTAGCTACCCCTAATCGACTAGCGGGGGGGCAAGAGACCCAGTACTTC. Amino acids: CASSVATPNRLAGGQETQYF.

The CDR3 bases are TGTGCCAGCAGCTTAGTCCAGGGGAGCTACGAGCAGTACTTC. Translated: CASSLVQGSYEQYF. This rearrangement joins TRBV7-9 to TRBJ2-7; maybe TRBD1 (6 bases). The CDR3 runs 14 residues. The germline V gene has CDR1 SEHNR and CDR2 FQNEAQ (reference sequence). Trimming took off 1 base at V and 3 bases at J, with 10 bases between the two ends.

This chain connects TRBV29-1 to TRBJ2-3; weak D call: TRBD2 (7 bases). The V gene's germline CDR1 is SQVTM and CDR2 ANQGSEA. Trimming shortened V by 1 base and J by 2 bases, and 10 bases separated the two germline ends. The CDR3 sequence is 14 residues long. The CDR3, as DNA: TGCAGCGTTGAAGGCGGGGGCTACACAGATACGCAGTATTTT. Its translation: CSVEGGGYTDTQYF.

The chain joins TRBV5-1 to TRBJ2-6; TRBD2 agrees at 8 bases. This CDR3 is built from 17 residues. Losses at the gene ends were 3 bases for V and 0 bases for J; bases not matched to a gene: 5. Germline CDR1 reads SGHRS; CDR2 reads YFSETQ. The CDR3 coding sequence is TGCGCCAGCAGCTATAGCGGGGTTAGCTCTGGGGCCAACGTCCTGACTTTC. Its protein is CASSYSGVSSGANVLTF.

V gene TRBV7-8 combines with J gene TRBJ1-4; 7 bases map to TRBD1. V shed 5 bases and J 0 bases; nucleotides not matched to a gene: 12. Germline CDR1 and CDR2: SGHVS and FQNEAQ. The CDR3 covers 18 residues. The CDR3 is CASSLFGTADSTNEKLFF. The CDR3 nucleotides read TGTGCCAGCAGCCTCTTTGGGACAGCGGACTCAACTAATGAAAAACTGTTTTTT.